This T cell receptor (beta chain) is drawn from a study of CD8+ T cells in alopecia areata. As for the study in general: Twice daily, treated patients received 5 to 10 mg of oral tofacitinib. Points from the study as a whole: Sequencing of scalp tissue also captures the resident alphabeta T cells of normal skin. On tofacitinib, scalp and blood still held many of the expanded lesional clones.

Extraction of RNA preceded its reverse transcription into cDNA, which served as the sequencing template. Method: immunoSEQ multiplex PCR; TCRdb's copy keeps in-frame clones and lacks some. The sample consists of approximately 210,000 clones, about three fifths of them appearing once. This clone has just a few counts. Its target is unknown. Described treatment: oral pan-JAK inhibitor, 5-10 mg twice daily. This CDR3 has 13 amino acids. The germline CDR1 and CDR2 sequences are SGHVS and FQNEAQ. V lost 2 bases and J lost 12, with 13 bases in between. The sequence derives from a human donor with alopecia areata. V is TRBV7-8 and J is TRBJ1-4; D call uncertain. Sequenced material: CD4+ T cells sorted from blood, taken around week 47, from a patient treated with tofacitinib. The CDR3 spells CASSLQPGEELFF. The DNA for the CDR3 is TGTGCCAGCAGCTTACAACCCGGAGAGGAACTGTTTTTT.